The source of this T cell receptor beta chain is a study of CD8+ T cells in alopecia areata. For the study at large: Those treated were given oral tofacitinib at 5 to 10 mg twice daily. Affected scalp percentage set treated patients' severity scores. The tofacitinib course ran for 6 to 18 months and was followed by 6 months off drug. Study-wide results and limits: For patients receiving tofacitinib, scalp clonality and expanded CD8+ clones among the top 100 significantly decreased.

Points on this clone: Its antigen is unknown.

TCR sequencing used cDNA made by reverse transcription of extracted RNA. Some clones are missing from TCRdb's copy, which holds only in-frame ones; the method was immunoSEQ multiplex PCR. The sample carries 180,000 or so clones, nearly 60% recorded once. As to treatment: oral pan-JAK inhibitor, 5-10 mg twice daily. This receptor was obtained from a human donor with alopecia areata. This material consisted of CD4+ T cells sorted from blood, taken at week 24, from a patient treated with tofacitinib.

This CDR3 is CASSQWDEQYF. CDR3 sequence (DNA): TGTGCCAGCAGCCAGTGGGACGAGCAGTACTTC. V gene TRBV14 combines with J gene TRBJ2-7, with D unresolved. From germline, CDR1 is SGHDN and CDR2 FVKESK. This CDR3 spans 11 amino acids. V was cut by 3 bases and J by 5 bases, with 5 bases left in between.